This record covers a single TCR beta chain. Antigen specificity is unknown. With 60 Vbeta and 13 Jbeta primers, the PCR was carried out. Clones were read by immunoSEQ multiplex PCR, and TCRdb kept only the in-frame ones, dropping some. The sample has around 150,000 clones, roughly 88% seen once; the top ten hold approximately 1.4%. The data were obtained in a study of cytomegalovirus exposure and HLA in healthy donors. Across the whole study: From HLA-typed donors, an early data release held tens of millions of unique TCRs.

Nominally healthy donors provided the samples, though records likely missed some immune exposures. Study-level results: While the bulk of TCR sequences proved rare, some public TCRs turned up in many donors. As a later analysis showed, a missense DCLRE1C variant was linked to trimming of TCR beta V- and J-genes.

V lost 2 bases to trimming and J lost 4 bases; unmatched junction nucleotides: 4. Germline CDR1 reads MGHRA; CDR2 reads YSYEKL. CDR3 size: 14 residues. The clonotype was recovered from a woman aged 18-30 years in good health and CMV-seronegative. Sequencing input: PBMCs. The chain is built from TRBV4-1 and TRBJ1-1; 7 nucleotides line up with TRBD1. For the CDR3, the DNA is TGCGCCAGCAGCCAACTTACAGGGGTCACTGAAGCTTTCTTT. Amino acids: CASSQLTGVTEAFF.